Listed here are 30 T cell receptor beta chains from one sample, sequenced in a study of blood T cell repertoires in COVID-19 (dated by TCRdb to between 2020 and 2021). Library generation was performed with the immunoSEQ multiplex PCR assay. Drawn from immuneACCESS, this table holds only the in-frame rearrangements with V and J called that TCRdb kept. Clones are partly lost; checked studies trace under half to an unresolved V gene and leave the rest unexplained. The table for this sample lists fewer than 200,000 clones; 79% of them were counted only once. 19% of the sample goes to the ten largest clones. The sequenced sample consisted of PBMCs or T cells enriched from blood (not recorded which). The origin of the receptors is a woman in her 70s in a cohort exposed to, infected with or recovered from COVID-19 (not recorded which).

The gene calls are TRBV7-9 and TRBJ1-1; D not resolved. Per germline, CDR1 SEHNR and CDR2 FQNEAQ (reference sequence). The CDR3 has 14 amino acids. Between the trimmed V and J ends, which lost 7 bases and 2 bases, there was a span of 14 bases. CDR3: CASNPSGVNTEAFF. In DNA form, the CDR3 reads TGTGCCAGCAACCCCTCGGGTGTTAACACTGAAGCTTTCTTT.

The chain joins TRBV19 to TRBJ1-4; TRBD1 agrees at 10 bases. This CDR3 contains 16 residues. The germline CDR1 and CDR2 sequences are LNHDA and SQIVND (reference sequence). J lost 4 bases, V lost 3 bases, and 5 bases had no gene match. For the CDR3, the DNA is TGTGCCAGTAGTATTGGGACAGGGGTTATTAATGAAAAACTGTTTTTT. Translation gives CASSIGTGVINEKLFF.

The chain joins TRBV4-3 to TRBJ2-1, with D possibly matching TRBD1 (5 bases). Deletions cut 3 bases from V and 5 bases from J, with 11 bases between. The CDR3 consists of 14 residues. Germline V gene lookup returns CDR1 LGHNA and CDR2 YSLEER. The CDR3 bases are TGCGCCAGCAGCCAGGGGCTAGTTAACAATGAGCAGTTCTTC. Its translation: CASSQGLVNNEQFF.

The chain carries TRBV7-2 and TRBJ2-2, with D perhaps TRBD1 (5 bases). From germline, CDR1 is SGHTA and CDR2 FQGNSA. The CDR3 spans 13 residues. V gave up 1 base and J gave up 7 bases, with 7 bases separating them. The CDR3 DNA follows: TGTGCCAGCAGCTTAGGACAGAACGGGGAGCTGTTTTTT. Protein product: CASSLGQNGELFF.

CDR3 DNA sequence: TGTGCCAGCAGTGCCTACTCCGGACTAGCTAATGAGCAGTTCTTC. Translation: CASSAYSGLANEQFF. The chain has TRBV28 and TRBJ2-1; 8 nucleotides align to TRBD2. This CDR3 is built from 15 residues. Germline CDR1 reads MDHEN; CDR2 reads SYDVKM. V was pared by 5 bases and J by 7 bases, with 10 bases of the junction left unmatched.

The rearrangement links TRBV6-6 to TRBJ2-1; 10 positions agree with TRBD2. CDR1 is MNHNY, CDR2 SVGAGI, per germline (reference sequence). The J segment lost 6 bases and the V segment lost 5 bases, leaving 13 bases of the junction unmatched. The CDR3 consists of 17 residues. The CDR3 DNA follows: TGTGCCAGCAGTCCCCGGGGGTGGGCTAGCGGGAGCAATGAGCAGTTCTTC. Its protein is CASSPRGWASGSNEQFF.

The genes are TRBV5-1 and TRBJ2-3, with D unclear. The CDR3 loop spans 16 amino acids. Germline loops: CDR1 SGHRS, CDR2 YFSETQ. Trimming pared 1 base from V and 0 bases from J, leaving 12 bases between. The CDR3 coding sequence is TGCGCCAGCAGCTTGTTTCCCTCTTCTAGCACAGATACGCAGTATTTT. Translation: CASSLFPSSSTDTQYF.

The CDR3 sequence: CASTSGNYGYTF. CDR3 in DNA: TGTGCCAGCACCTCCGGGAACTATGGCTACACCTTC. The V gene is TRBV9, the J gene TRBJ1-2; D is unclear. The V end was cut by 6 bases, the J end by 2 bases, with 8 bases between. The CDR3 consists of 12 residues. Germline CDR1 and CDR2: SGDLS and YYNGEE.

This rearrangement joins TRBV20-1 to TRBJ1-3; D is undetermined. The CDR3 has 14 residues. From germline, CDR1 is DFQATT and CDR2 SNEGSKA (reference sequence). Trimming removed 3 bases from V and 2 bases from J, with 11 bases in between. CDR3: CSASNRVAGNTIYF. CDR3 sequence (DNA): TGCAGTGCTAGTAATCGCGTCGCTGGAAACACCATATATTTT.

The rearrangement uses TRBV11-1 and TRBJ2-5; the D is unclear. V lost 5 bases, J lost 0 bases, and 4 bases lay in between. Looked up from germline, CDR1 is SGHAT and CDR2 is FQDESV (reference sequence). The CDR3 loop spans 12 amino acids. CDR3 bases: TGTGCCAGCAGCCGAGACCAAGAGACCCAGTACTTC. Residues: CASSRDQETQYF.

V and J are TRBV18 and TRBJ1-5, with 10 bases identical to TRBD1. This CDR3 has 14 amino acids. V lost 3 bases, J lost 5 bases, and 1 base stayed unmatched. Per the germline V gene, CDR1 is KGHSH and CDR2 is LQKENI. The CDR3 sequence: CASSPGQGYQPQHF. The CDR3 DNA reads TGTGCCAGCTCACCGGGACAGGGGTATCAGCCCCAGCATTTT.

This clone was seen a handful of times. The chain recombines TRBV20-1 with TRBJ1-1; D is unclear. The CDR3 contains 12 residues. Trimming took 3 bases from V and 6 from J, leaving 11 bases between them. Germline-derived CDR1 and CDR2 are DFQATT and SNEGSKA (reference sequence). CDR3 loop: CSASRPGAEAFF. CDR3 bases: TGCAGTGCTAGTAGGCCGGGAGCTGAAGCTTTCTTT.

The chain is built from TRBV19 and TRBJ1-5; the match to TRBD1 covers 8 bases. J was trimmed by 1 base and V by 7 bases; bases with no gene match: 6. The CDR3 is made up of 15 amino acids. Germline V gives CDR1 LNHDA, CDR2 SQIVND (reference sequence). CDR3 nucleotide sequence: TGTGCCAGTACCTCGGACAGGGCCAGCAATCAGCCCCAGCATTTT. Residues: CASTSDRASNQPQHF. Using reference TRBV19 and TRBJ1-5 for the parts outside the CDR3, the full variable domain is DGGITQSPKYLFRKEGQNVTLSCEQNLNHDAMYWYRQDPGQGLRLIYYSQIVNDFQKGDIAEGYSVSREKKESFPLTVTSAQKNPTAFYLCASTSDRASNQPQHFGDGTRLSIL.

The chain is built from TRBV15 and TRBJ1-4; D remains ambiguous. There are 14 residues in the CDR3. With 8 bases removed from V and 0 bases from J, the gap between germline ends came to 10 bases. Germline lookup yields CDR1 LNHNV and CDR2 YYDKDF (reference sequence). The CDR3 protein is CATEEAATNEKLFF. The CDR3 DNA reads TGTGCCACCGAAGAGGCTGCAACTAATGAAAAACTGTTTTTT.

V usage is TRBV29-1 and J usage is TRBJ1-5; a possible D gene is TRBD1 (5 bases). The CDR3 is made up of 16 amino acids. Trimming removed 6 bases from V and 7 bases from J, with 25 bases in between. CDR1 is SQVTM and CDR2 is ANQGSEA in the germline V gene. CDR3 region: CSVDNPRVGAGQPQHF. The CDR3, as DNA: TGCAGCGTGGATAATCCCAGGGTTGGGGCCGGACAGCCCCAGCATTTT.

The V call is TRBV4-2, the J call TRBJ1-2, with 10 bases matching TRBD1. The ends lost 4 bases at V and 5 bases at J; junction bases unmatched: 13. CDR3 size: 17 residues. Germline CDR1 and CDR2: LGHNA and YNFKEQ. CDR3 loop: CASSPGDRGLLGYGYTF. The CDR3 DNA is TGTGCCAGCAGCCCGGGGGACAGGGGCCTCCTGGGGTATGGCTACACCTTC.

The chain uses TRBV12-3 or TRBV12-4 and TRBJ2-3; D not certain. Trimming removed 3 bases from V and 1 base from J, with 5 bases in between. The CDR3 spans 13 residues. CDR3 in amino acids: CASSLAGTDTQYF. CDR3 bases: TGTGCCAGCAGTTTGGCAGGCACAGATACGCAGTATTTT.

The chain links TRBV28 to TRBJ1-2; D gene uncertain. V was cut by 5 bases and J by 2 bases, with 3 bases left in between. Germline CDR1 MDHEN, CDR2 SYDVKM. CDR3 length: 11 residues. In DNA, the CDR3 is TGTGCCAGCAGTCGGAACTATGGCTACACCTTC. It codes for CASSRNYGYTF.

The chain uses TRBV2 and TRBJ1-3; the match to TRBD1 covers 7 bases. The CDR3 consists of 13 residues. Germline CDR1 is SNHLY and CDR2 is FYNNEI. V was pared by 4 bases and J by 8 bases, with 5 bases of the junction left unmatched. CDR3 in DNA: TGTGCCAGCAGTGCCCGACAGGGCGACACCATATATTTT. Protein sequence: CASSARQGDTIYF.

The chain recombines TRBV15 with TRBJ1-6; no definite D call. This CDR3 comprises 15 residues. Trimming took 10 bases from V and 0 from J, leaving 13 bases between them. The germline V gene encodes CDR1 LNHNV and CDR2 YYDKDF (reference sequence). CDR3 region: CASFKLSSYNSPLHF. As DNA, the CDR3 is TGTGCCAGCTTCAAGTTGAGCTCCTATAATTCACCCCTCCACTTT.

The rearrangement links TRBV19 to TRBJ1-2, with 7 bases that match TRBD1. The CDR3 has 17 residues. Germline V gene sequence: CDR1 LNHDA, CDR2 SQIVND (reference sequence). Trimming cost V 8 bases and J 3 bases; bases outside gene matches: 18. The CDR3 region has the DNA TGTGCCAGTTCCCCCGGGCTCGACAGGGAGTGGTACTATGGCTACACCTTC. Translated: CASSPGLDREWYYGYTF.

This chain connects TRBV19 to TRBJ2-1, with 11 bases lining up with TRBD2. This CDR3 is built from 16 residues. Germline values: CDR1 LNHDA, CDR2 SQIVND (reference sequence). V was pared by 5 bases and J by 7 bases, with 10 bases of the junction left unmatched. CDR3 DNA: TGTGCCAGTAGTCCGACTAGCGGGGAGGTGGGGAATGAGCAGTTCTTC. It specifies CASSPTSGEVGNEQFF. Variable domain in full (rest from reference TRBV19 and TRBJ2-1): DGGITQSPKYLFRKEGQNVTLSCEQNLNHDAMYWYRQDPGQGLRLIYYSQIVNDFQKGDIAEGYSVSREKKESFPLTVTSAQKNPTAFYLCASSPTSGEVGNEQFFGPGTRLTVL.

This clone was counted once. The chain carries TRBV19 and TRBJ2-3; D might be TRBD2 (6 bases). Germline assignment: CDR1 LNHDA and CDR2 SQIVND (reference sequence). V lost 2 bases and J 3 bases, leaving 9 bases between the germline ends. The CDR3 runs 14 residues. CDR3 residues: CASSIPGSTDTQYF. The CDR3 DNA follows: TGTGCCAGTAGTATACCCGGGAGTACAGATACGCAGTATTTT. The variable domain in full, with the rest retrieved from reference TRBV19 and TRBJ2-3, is DGGITQSPKYLFRKEGQNVTLSCEQNLNHDAMYWYRQDPGQGLRLIYYSQIVNDFQKGDIAEGYSVSREKKESFPLTVTSAQKNPTAFYLCASSIPGSTDTQYFGPGTRLTVL.

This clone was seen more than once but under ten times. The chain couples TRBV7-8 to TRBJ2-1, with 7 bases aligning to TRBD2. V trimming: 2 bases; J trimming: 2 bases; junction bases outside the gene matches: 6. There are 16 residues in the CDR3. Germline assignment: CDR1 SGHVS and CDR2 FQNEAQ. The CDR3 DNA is TGTGCCAGCAGCTTATTCCACGGGACTACCTACAATGAGCAGTTCTTC. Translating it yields CASSLFHGTTYNEQFF.

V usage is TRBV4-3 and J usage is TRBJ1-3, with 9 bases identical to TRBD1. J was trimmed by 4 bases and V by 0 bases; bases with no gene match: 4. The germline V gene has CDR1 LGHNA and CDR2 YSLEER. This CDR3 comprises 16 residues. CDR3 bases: TGCGCCAGCAGCCAAGACCCGACAGGGGGAGGAAACACCATATATTTT. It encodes CASSQDPTGGGNTIYF.

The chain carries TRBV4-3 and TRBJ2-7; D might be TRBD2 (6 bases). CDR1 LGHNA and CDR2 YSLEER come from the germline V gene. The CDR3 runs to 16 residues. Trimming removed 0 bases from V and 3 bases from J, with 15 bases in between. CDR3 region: CASSQDVGRGYYEQYF. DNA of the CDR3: TGCGCCAGCAGCCAAGATGTTGGGCGGGGATACTACGAGCAGTACTTC.

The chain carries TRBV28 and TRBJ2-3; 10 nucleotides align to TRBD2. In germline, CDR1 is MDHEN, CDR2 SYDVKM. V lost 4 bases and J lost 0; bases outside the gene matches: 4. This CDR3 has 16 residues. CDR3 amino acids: CASSWLAGDSTDTQYF. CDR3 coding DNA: TGTGCCAGCAGTTGGCTAGCGGGAGACAGCACAGATACGCAGTATTTT. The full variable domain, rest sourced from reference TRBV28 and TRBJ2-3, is DVKVTQSSRYLVKRTGEKVFLECVQDMDHENMFWYRQDPGLGLRLIYFSYDVKMKEKGDIPEGYSVSREKKERFSLILESASTNQTSMYLCASSWLAGDSTDTQYFGPGTRLTVL.

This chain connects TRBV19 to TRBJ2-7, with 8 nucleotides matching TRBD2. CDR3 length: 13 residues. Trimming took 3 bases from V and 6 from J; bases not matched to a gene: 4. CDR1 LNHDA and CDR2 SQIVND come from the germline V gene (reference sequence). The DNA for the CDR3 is TGTGCCAGTAGTATCCATAGCGGGACCGAGCAGTACTTC. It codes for CASSIHSGTEQYF.

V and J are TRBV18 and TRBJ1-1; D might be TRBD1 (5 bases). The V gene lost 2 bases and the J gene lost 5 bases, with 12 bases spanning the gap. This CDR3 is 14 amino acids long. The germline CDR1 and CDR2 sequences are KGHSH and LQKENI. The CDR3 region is CASSPMGGKTEAFF. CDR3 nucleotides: TGTGCCAGCTCACCAATGGGGGGTAAGACTGAAGCTTTCTTT.

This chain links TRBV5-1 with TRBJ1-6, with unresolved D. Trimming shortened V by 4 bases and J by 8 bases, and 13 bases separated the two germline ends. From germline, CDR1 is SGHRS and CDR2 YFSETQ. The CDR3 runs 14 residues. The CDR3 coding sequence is TGCGCCAGCAGCAAGAACAGTTATGATTCACCCCTCCACTTT. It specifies CASSKNSYDSPLHF.